Below, 17 T cell receptor beta chains from the same sample are listed, as sequenced in a study of response to subunit inactivated influenza vaccine (dated by TCRdb to between 2018 and 2020). The library came from RT-PCR. TCRdb lists the instrument as Illumina HiSeq 2500. TCRdb redid the processing of the public reads, applying fastp at Q25 and MiXCR, and retained in-frame beta chains. Rows with one shared CDR3 protein collapse into an entry with the most common genes and DNA. In all, the sample holds a few hundred thousand distinct CDR3 sequences, and around 11% of those were seen once. The ten largest make up 8% to 13% of the sample. These records were also assigned to another study, of T cells expressing NK-cell markers. In that second paper, the authors write: 5'RACE template switching, by which a universal primer site and unique molecular identifiers were added, was used to make TCR beta cDNA libraries.

The sequenced sample was PBMCs from blood, obtained on the day of vaccination. The origin of the receptors is a man in his fifties or sixties who received an inactivated influenza vaccine. Donor details come from another sample of the same person, matched by shared clones.

This chain connects TRBV12-3 or TRBV12-4 to TRBJ2-1; the match to TRBD1 covers 8 bases. V was pared by 6 bases and J by 10 bases, with 11 bases of the junction left unmatched. The length of the CDR3 is 14 residues. CDR3 coding DNA: TGTGCCAGCAGCTTCGAAGGACAGGGAAAGGAGCAGTTCTTC. This codes for CASSFEGQGKEQFF.

This clonotype was seen a handful of times. This chain uses TRBV29-1 with TRBJ2-7; a possible D gene is TRBD2 (6 bases). Germline V gene data show CDR1 as SQVTM and CDR2 as ANQGSEA. The CDR3 spans 12 residues. V was pared by 4 bases and J by 5 bases, with 12 bases between. The CDR3 sequence is CSVVEGLDEQYF. In DNA form, the CDR3 reads TGCAGCGTTGTTGAGGGACTTGACGAGCAGTACTTC.

This clonotype was recorded at least ten times. The chain joins TRBV5-6 to TRBJ2-7; D remains ambiguous. CDR3 length equals 13 residues. V was shortened by 0 bases and J by 2 bases, with 6 bases between the two germline ends. Germline V gene data show CDR1 as SGHDT and CDR2 as YYEEEE. CDR3 bases: TGTGCCAGCAGCTTGGGACGGCCCTACGAGCAGTACTTC. This codes for CASSLGRPYEQYF.

This clonotype was seen a handful of times. DNA of the CDR3: TGTGCCAGCAGTTACTCAGGGGGCTGGGAGACCCAGTACTTC. Amino acid sequence: CASSYSGGWETQYF. This rearrangement joins TRBV6-2 or TRBV6-3 to TRBJ2-5, with TRBD1 identical over 7 bases. CDR1 is MNHEY and CDR2 is SVGEGT in the germline V gene. The CDR3 consists of 14 residues. V trimming: 0 bases; J trimming: 5 bases; junction bases outside the gene matches: 3.

As for this clonotype: The junction shows a germline mismatch at one end, possibly a read error. This rearrangement joins TRBV5-1 to TRBJ2-3, with a weak D call TRBD2 (5 bases). This CDR3 is built from 15 residues. The germline gives CDR1 SGHRS, CDR2 YFSETQ. The CDR3: CASSLGSASTDTHYF. The CDR3 coding sequence is TGCGCCAGCAGCTTGGGAAGCGCTAGCACAGATACGCATTATTTT.

The chain employs TRBV4-3 and TRBJ2-7; D unresolved. Trimming removed 0 bases at V and 2 bases at J, with 11 bases between. Germline CDR1 LGHNA, CDR2 YSLEER. The CDR3 runs 15 residues. CDR3: CASSQDIGSPYEQYF. CDR3 sequence (DNA): TGCGCCAGCAGCCAAGACATTGGAAGTCCCTACGAGCAGTACTTC.

This clonotype was found a few times. The CDR3 here is CSVGVGYEQYF. The CDR3, as DNA: TGCAGCGTGGGGGTGGGATACGAGCAGTACTTC. This chain links TRBV29-1 with TRBJ2-7; D tentatively fits TRBD1 or TRBD2 (5 bases each). The CDR3 has 11 amino acids. Germline V gene lookup returns CDR1 SQVTM and CDR2 ANQGSEA. V was shortened by 6 bases and J by 4 bases, with 10 bases between the two germline ends.

The chain recombines TRBV4-2 with TRBJ1-2, with D possibly matching TRBD1 (6 bases). In germline, CDR1 is LGHNA, CDR2 YNFKEQ. The CDR3 is made up of 12 amino acids. V was trimmed by 4 bases and J by 8 bases, leaving 11 bases between them. CDR3 nucleotide sequence: TGTGCCAGCAGCCGAGAGGGGGGAGGCTACACCTTC. This encodes CASSREGGGYTF.

This clonotype was observed a handful of times. The chain carries TRBV29-1 and TRBJ2-1; D uncertain. Germline V gene data show CDR1 as SQVTM and CDR2 as ANQGSEA. CDR3 size: 12 residues. The V and J ends lost 3 bases and 6 bases respectively, with 9 bases between them. This chain's CDR3 is CSVDLVRNEQFF. CDR3 coding DNA: TGCAGCGTTGATTTAGTGCGCAATGAGCAGTTCTTC.

V is TRBV4-3 and J is TRBJ2-5; the match to TRBD2 covers 8 bases. The CDR3 contains 14 residues. Germline V gives CDR1 LGHNA, CDR2 YSLEER. With V trimmed by 4 bases and J by 5 bases, 6 bases remained unmatched. The CDR3 is CASSLSGSHETQYF. CDR3 sequence (DNA): TGCGCCAGCAGCCTCAGCGGGAGTCACGAGACCCAGTACTTC.

The chain carries TRBV3-1 and TRBJ2-1; weak D call: TRBD1 (6 bases). Germline assignment: CDR1 LGHDT and CDR2 YNNKEL (reference sequence). The V end lost 1 base, the J end lost 14 bases, and 15 bases lay between the germline ends. The CDR3 extends over 13 amino acids. In DNA form, the CDR3 reads TGTGCCAGCAGCCAAGCCAGGGCAGGGGTGGAGTTCTTC. Encoded protein: CASSQARAGVEFF.

The genes are TRBV4-3 and TRBJ1-5; TRBD1 is a possible D gene (6 bases). The V gene lost 1 base and the J gene lost 2 bases, with 9 bases spanning the gap. Germline V gives CDR1 LGHNA, CDR2 YSLEER. The CDR3 covers 15 residues. CDR3 amino acids: CASSQGAGGNQPQHF. The CDR3 DNA is TGCGCCAGCAGCCAAGGGGCAGGGGGCAATCAGCCCCAGCATTTT.

This rearrangement joins TRBV20-1 to TRBJ1-2, with TRBD1 identical over 9 bases. Germline V gene sequence: CDR1 DFQATT, CDR2 SNEGSKA (reference sequence). V was clipped by 1 base and J by 7 bases; unmatched bases: 4. CDR3 length: 13 amino acids. The CDR3 reads CSARVGQGVGYTF. The CDR3 DNA follows: TGCAGTGCTAGAGTGGGACAGGGTGTTGGCTACACCTTC.

A few counts support this clonotype. This rearrangement joins TRBV20-1 to TRBJ2-3, with 11 bases aligning to TRBD2. Looked up from germline, CDR1 is DFQATT and CDR2 is SNEGSKA (reference sequence). CDR3 length: 19 amino acids. The J segment lost 2 bases and the V segment lost 4 bases, leaving 17 bases of the junction unmatched. CDR3 in amino acids: CSAIIRGASGRPVTDTQYF. CDR3 nucleotide sequence: TGCAGTGCTATAATTAGGGGGGCTAGCGGGAGGCCTGTCACAGATACGCAGTATTTT.

The chain links TRBV18 to TRBJ2-3; D is possibly TRBD2 (6 bases). Germline lookup yields CDR1 KGHSH and CDR2 LQKENI. Trimming cost V 0 bases and J 3 bases, with 10 bases left between them. The CDR3 sequence is 15 residues long. DNA for the CDR3: TGTGCCAGCTCACCACCGCTAGCGAAGACAGATACGCAGTATTTT. Its translation: CASSPPLAKTDTQYF.

Ten or more counts support this clonotype. This chain uses TRBV29-1 with TRBJ1-3; 8 bases agree with TRBD1. This CDR3 contains 14 residues. After removal of 5 bases from V and 0 bases from J, the junction contained 3 bases not matched to a gene. Germline lookup yields CDR1 SQVTM and CDR2 ANQGSEA. CDR3 in DNA: TGCAGCGTTACAGGACAGGGCTCTGGAAACACCATATATTTT. This codes for CSVTGQGSGNTIYF.

This clonotype occurred a few times. The chain combines TRBV20-1 with TRBJ2-2; 7 bases agree with TRBD2. The CDR3 covers 15 residues. Germline V gene data show CDR1 as DFQATT and CDR2 as SNEGSKA (reference sequence). After removal of 3 bases from V and 4 bases from J, the junction contained 8 bases not matched to a gene. The CDR3 loop reads CSARLGPGGTGELFF. CDR3 DNA sequence: TGCAGTGCTAGGCTGGGTCCGGGGGGCACCGGGGAGCTGTTTTTT.